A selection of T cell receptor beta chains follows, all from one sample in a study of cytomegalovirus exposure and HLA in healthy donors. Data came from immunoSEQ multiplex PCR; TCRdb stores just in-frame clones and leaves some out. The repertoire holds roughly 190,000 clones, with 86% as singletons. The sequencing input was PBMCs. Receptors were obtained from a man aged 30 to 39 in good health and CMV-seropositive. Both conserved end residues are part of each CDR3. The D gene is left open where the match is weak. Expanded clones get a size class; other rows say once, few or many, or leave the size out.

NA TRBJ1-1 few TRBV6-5 CASSYSGANTEAFF TGTGCCAGCAGTTATTCCGGGGCGAACACTGAAGCTTTCTTT
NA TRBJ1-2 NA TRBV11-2 CASSIRTENYGYTF TGTGCCAGCAGCATCCGGACAGAGAACTATGGCTACACCTTC
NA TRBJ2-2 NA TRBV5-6 CASSFMAPSAGELFF TGTGCCAGCAGCTTCATGGCCCCCTCCGCCGGGGAGCTGTTTTTT
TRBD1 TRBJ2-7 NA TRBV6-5 CASSPGQDDSYEQYF TGTGCCAGCAGTCCCGGACAGGATGACTCCTACGAGCAGTACTTC
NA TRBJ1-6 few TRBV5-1 CASSLELGGSPLHF TGCGCCAGCAGCCTTGAATTAGGCGGTTCACCCCTCCACTTT
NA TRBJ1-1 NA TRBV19 CASSMELGSNTEAFF TGTGCCAGTAGTATGGAGTTGGGCTCGAACACTGAAGCTTTCTTT
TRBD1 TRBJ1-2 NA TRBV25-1 CASSGSGTATYGYTF TGTGCCAGCAGTGGATCCGGGACAGCAACCTATGGCTACACCTTC
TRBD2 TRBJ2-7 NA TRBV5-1 CASSLELAGVHEQYF TGCGCCAGCAGCTTGGAACTAGCGGGGGTTCACGAGCAGTACTTC
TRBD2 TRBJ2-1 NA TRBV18 CASSLSFGTSGARNEQFF TGTGCCAGCTCACTCTCTTTCGGGACTAGCGGGGCACGCAATGAGCAGTTCTTC
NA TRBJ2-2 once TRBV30 CAWGLRDTGTGELFF TGTGCCTGGGGCCTTCGCGATACGGGGACCGGGGAGCTGTTTTTT
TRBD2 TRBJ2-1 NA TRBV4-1 CASSQTSGGGRWNEQFF TGCGCCAGCAGCCAGACTAGCGGGGGGGGCCGGTGGAATGAGCAGTTCTTC
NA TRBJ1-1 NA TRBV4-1 CASSRVGTQSNTEAFF TGCGCCAGCAGCCGGGTGGGAACACAATCGAACACTGAAGCTTTCTTT
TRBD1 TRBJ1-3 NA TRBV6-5 CASSPLDRAGNTIYF TGTGCCAGCAGCCCCCTGGACAGGGCTGGAAACACCATATATTTT
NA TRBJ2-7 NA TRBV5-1 CASSLRGLGLDEQYF TGCGCCAGCAGCTTGAGGGGTTTGGGGTTGGACGAGCAGTACTTC
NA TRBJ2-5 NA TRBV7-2 CASSLMVAGGETQYF TGTGCCAGCAGCTTAATGGTCGCGGGCGGCGAGACCCAGTACTTC
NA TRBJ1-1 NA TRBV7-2 CASSHDSTLTEAFF TGTGCCAGCAGCCACGACAGTACCCTCACTGAAGCTTTCTTT
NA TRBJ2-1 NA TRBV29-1 CSAGVGDLYNEQFF TGCAGCGCTGGGGTCGGTGACCTGTACAATGAGCAGTTCTTC
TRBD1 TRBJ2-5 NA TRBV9 CASSVREDRGTETQYF TGTGCCAGCAGCGTTCGGGAGGACAGGGGGACGGAGACCCAGTACTTC
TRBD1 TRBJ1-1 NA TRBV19 CASSMVRGGSSQAFF TGTGCCAGTAGTATGGTCCGAGGGGGCAGTAGTCAAGCTTTCTTT
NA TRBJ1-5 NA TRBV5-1 CASSFVGGNQPQHF TGCGCCAGCAGCTTTGTGGGTGGCAATCAGCCCCAGCATTTT
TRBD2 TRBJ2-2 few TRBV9 CASSVLAGGHTGELFF TGTGCCAGCAGCGTACTAGCGGGGGGTCACACCGGGGAGCTGTTTTTT
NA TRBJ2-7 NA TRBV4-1 CASSQTSTYEQYF TGCGCCAGCAGCCAAACATCCACCTACGAGCAGTACTTC
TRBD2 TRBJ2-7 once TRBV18 CASAGLAGGQHPVYEQYF TGTGCCAGCGCCGGACTAGCGGGAGGGCAACATCCAGTCTACGAGCAGTACTTC
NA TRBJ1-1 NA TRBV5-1 CASRLEGDTEAFF TGCGCCAGCAGGCTCGAAGGGGACACTGAAGCTTTCTTT
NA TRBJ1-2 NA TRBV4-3 CASSQDPQTGFRGYGYTF TGCGCCAGCAGCCAAGATCCCCAGACAGGTTTTCGGGGCTATGGCTACACCTTC
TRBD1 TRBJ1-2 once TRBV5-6 CASSLAGQGAKGYTF TGTGCCAGCAGCTTGGCAGGACAGGGGGCGAAGGGCTACACCTTC
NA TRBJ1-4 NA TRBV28 CASISRTFNEKLFF TGTGCCAGCATCTCCCGGACCTTTAATGAAAAACTGTTTTTT
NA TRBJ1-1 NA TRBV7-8 CATSLGSKTGEAFF TGTGCCACCTCATTAGGGTCAAAGACAGGTGAAGCTTTCTTT
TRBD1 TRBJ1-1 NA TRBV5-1 CASSPGQAALNTEAFF TGCGCCAGCAGCCCGGGACAGGCGGCTTTGAACACTGAAGCTTTCTTT
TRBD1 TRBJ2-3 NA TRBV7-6 CASSSGTGTDTQYF TGTGCCAGCAGCTCCGGGACAGGCACAGATACGCAGTATTTT
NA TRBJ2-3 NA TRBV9 CASSVGRGDTQYF TGTGCCAGCAGCGTAGGCCGCGGAGATACGCAGTATTTT
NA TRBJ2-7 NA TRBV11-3 CASSLSGRNYEQYF TGTGCCAGCAGCTTATCAGGACGGAACTACGAGCAGTACTTC
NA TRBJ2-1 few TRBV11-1 CASGWGQVNNEQFF TGTGCCAGCGGATGGGGTCAAGTAAACAATGAGCAGTTCTTC
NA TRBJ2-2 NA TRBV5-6 CASSSYVGELFF TGTGCCAGCAGCTCATACGTCGGGGAGCTGTTTTTT
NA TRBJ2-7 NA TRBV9 CASSVVGRKEQYF TGTGCCAGCAGCGTAGTGGGGAGGAAGGAGCAGTACTTC
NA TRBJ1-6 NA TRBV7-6 CASSFEQLNSPLHF TGTGCCAGCAGCTTTGAACAGCTAAATTCACCCCTCCACTTT
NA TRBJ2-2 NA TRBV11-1 CASSLLGGRLNTGELFF TGTGCCAGCAGCTTATTGGGGGGCAGGTTAAACACCGGGGAGCTGTTTTTT
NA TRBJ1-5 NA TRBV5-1 CASSDMGGNQPQHF TGCGCCAGCAGCGACATGGGGGGGAATCAGCCCCAGCATTTT
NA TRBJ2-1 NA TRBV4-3 CASSQDRAYNEQFF TGCGCCAGCAGCCAAGATCGGGCCTACAATGAGCAGTTCTTC
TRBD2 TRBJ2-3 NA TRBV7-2 CASSLAGAYTDTQYF TGTGCCAGCAGCCTAGCGGGGGCCTACACAGATACGCAGTATTTT
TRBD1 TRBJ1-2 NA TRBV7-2 CASSSLGGAYGYTF TGTGCCAGCAGCTCGCTAGGGGGCGCCTATGGCTACACCTTC
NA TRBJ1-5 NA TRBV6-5 CASSYSRGQPQHF TGTGCCAGCAGTTACTCGCGAGGTCAGCCCCAGCATTTT
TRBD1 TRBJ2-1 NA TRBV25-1 CASSAQGLGDNEQFF TGTGCCAGCAGTGCACAGGGGTTAGGGGACAATGAGCAGTTCTTC
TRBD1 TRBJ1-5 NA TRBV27 CASRHGAQGPLNQPQHF TGTGCCAGCAGGCATGGCGCACAGGGGCCCCTGAATCAGCCCCAGCATTTT
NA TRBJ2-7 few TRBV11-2 CASSLAAYEQYF TGTGCCAGCAGCTTAGCAGCCTACGAGCAGTACTTC
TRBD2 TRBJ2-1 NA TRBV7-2 CASSLAGTSANNEQFF TGTGCCAGCAGCTTAGCGGGGACTAGCGCGAACAATGAGCAGTTCTTC
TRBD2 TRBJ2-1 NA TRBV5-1 CASERFPGTSGENEQFF TGCGCCTCCGAAAGGTTCCCCGGGACTAGCGGTGAAAATGAGCAGTTCTTC
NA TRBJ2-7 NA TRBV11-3 CASSLRGPYEQYF TGTGCCAGCAGCTTGCGGGGTCCCTACGAGCAGTACTTC
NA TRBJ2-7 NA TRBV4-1 CASSQDGAYYEQYF TGCGCCAGCAGCCAAGACGGGGCCTACTACGAGCAGTACTTC
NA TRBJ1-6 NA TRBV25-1 CASSTRFGGLSPLHF TGTGCCAGCAGTACCCGTTTCGGGGGGCTGTCACCCCTCCACTTT
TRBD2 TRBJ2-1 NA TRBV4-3 CASSQDRTSGAAGQFF TGCGCCAGCAGCCAAGATCGGACTAGCGGGGCGGCTGGGCAGTTCTTC
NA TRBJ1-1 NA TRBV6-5 CASFLLLNTEAFF TGTGCCAGCTTCCTCCTCCTTAACACTGAAGCTTTCTTT
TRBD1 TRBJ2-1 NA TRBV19 CASSLQMGQGSNEQFF TGTGCCAGTAGTCTCCAGATGGGACAGGGAAGCAATGAGCAGTTCTTC
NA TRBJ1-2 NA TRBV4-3 CASSPSPQGIYGYTF TGCGCCAGCAGCCCGAGCCCCCAGGGAATCTATGGCTACACCTTC